These 15 T cell receptor beta chains were sequenced from one sample in a study of monozygotic twins with inflammatory bowel disease. TCRdb re-called the 5' RACE reads and catalogs CDR3 proteins one per entry, DNA excluded. In total, the table holds approximately 400,000 distinct CDR3 sequences. Source material: blood. Receptors were obtained from a human donor with ulcerative colitis or Crohn's disease, or a healthy co-twin of an affected twin (not recorded which).

The chain has TRBV5-4 and TRBJ2-6. Per germline, CDR1 SGHNT and CDR2 YYREEE (reference sequence). The CDR3 consists of 17 residues. CDR3 in amino acids: CASSLGLSPSGANVLTF.

The chain joins TRBV5-6 to TRBJ2-3. Germline CDR1 is SGHDT and CDR2 is YYEEEE. CDR3 size: 13 residues. The CDR3 protein is CASSLGNTDTQYF.

V usage is TRBV11-2 and J usage is TRBJ2-7; there is no DNA to check the TCRdb D call of TRBD1. Germline assignment: CDR1 SGHAT and CDR2 FQNNGV. The CDR3 spans 15 residues. CDR3 in amino acids: CASSKTGFNAYEQYF.

J is TRBJ2-1 and V is TRBV12-3 or TRBV12-4; lacking DNA, the TRBD1 call made by TCRdb goes unchecked. The CDR3 has 15 amino acids. CDR3 amino acids: CASSLSGSGGNEQFF.

The rearrangement joins TRBV7-9 to TRBJ1-1; checking the TCRdb D call of TRBD1 is not possible without DNA. The CDR3 totals 16 residues. Germline V lookup: CDR1 SEHNR, CDR2 FQNEAQ (reference sequence). CDR3 region: CASSLRFGGGNTEAFF.

The V and J genes are TRBV6-6 and TRBJ1-3; TCRdb lists TRBD1, though no DNA is available to test this call. CDR1 is MNHNY, CDR2 SVGAGI, per germline (reference sequence). This CDR3 is 14 amino acids long. CDR3 amino acids: CASSYVPRGNTIYF.

V gene TRBV20-1 combines with J gene TRBJ2-3. The germline V gene encodes CDR1 DFQATT and CDR2 SNEGSKA (reference sequence). This CDR3 contains 15 residues. This chain's CDR3 is CSARDLRHLTNTQYF.

This chain connects TRBV5-1 to TRBJ1-1. The germline gives CDR1 SGHRS, CDR2 YFSETQ. This CDR3 region has 14 residues. The CDR3 region is CASSQGTMNTEAFF.

The chain couples TRBV3-1 to TRBJ2-1; TCRdb indicates TRBD2, and absent DNA this call remains unverified. Germline V gene data show CDR1 as LGHDT and CDR2 as YNNKEL (reference sequence). The CDR3 runs to 15 residues. CDR3: CASSSLAGGLNEQFF.

The chain recombines TRBV28 with TRBJ2-3; the TRBD2 assignment by TCRdb is unverifiable without DNA. Per the germline V gene, CDR1 is MDHEN and CDR2 is SYDVKM. The CDR3 is made up of 14 amino acids. Here the CDR3 reads CATLGGPTTDTQYF.

V and J are TRBV9 and TRBJ1-1; TCRdb selects TRBD1, and the lack of DNA leaves this call unchecked. Germline V gene lookup returns CDR1 SGDLS and CDR2 YYNGEE. The CDR3 is 14 residues long. The CDR3 sequence: CASSVGDRGNEAFF.

The V gene is TRBV6-6, the J gene TRBJ2-3. Germline assignment: CDR1 MNHNY and CDR2 SVGAGI (reference sequence). The CDR3 consists of 11 residues. This CDR3 is CASSVLDTQYF.

The chain links TRBV29-1 to TRBJ1-2. Germline values: CDR1 SQVTM, CDR2 ANQGSEA. This CDR3 spans 12 amino acids. This chain's CDR3 is CSVADTVYGYTF.

CDR3 residues: CASSQEGRPSAEAFF. J is TRBJ1-1 and V is TRBV3-1. Germline V gene sequence: CDR1 LGHDT, CDR2 YNNKEL (reference sequence). This CDR3 is 15 amino acids long. The complete variable domain, with remaining parts taken from reference TRBV3-1 and TRBJ1-1, reads DTAVSQTPKYLVTQMGNDKSIKCEQNLGHDTMYWYKQDSKKFLKIMFSYNNKELIINETVPNRFSPKSPDKAHLNLHINSLELGDSAVYFCASSQEGRPSAEAFFGQGTRLTVV.

V gene TRBV5-1 combines with J gene TRBJ2-3; TCRdb gives TRBD2 as the D gene, but with no DNA this cannot be confirmed. Germline lookup yields CDR1 SGHRS and CDR2 YFSETQ. The CDR3 consists of 19 residues. The CDR3 region is CASSIRTSRASGGTDTQYF.